This T cell receptor (beta chain) was identified during a study of CD8 T cells in Susac syndrome. Findings of the study overall: The study identified approximately seventeen and five Susac-specific public clones in total CD8+ and CD8+ TEMRA repertoires.

This clonotype was found once. Its specificity is unknown. The CDR3 spans 15 residues. Trimming left V 0 bases short and J 0 bases short, with 12 bases between. Germline values: CDR1 SQVTM, CDR2 ANQGSEA. RNA was extracted with the RNeasy kit, and a quantity of about 0.45 to 1 ug was reverse transcribed using random hexamers. Across 54 Vbeta and 13 Jbeta, TCR beta CDR3 was amplified with immunoSEQ multiplex PCR. Each CDR3 protein gets one entry after TCRdb re-called the immunoSEQ multiplex PCR reads with MiXCR. The table has about 83,000 distinct CDR3 sequences, 95% seen once. The sequenced sample consisted of CD8+ T cells from PBMCs. This TCR was sampled from a human donor with Susac syndrome. The gene calls are TRBV29-1 and TRBJ2-7; TRBD1 might be the D (6 bases). Here the CDR3 reads CSVEEATGSSYEQYF. CDR3 coding DNA: TGCAGCGTTGAAGAGGCGACAGGTAGCTCCTACGAGCAGTACTTC.